These 18 T cell receptor beta chains were all obtained from the same sample, sequenced in a study of identical twins. Via MiXCR, TCRdb re-called the 5' RACE reads, giving one row per CDR3 protein. The sample lists 500,000 to 650,000 distinct CDR3 sequences; around 7.5% were seen once. This same sample was also part of a study on yellow fever vaccine responses in identical twins.

Sequenced sample: PBMCs. Receptors originate from a woman aged 18-35 years in good health.

In its sample, this clonotype was seen many times. The CDR3 region is CASSLGPGEEGKQKLFF. CDR3 bases: TGCGCCAGCAGCTTGGGCCCCGGAGAGGAGGGGAAGCAAAAACTGTTTTTT. The J gene is TRBJ1-4, the V gene TRBV5-1, with D possibly being TRBD1 (5 bases). Germline V gene data show CDR1 as SGHRS and CDR2 as YFSETQ. Trimming took off 0 bases at V and 9 bases at J, with 21 bases between the two ends. The CDR3 extends over 17 amino acids.

In this sample, this clonotype turned up a few times. The CDR3 here is CASSLADGITDTQYF. The DNA of the CDR3 is TGTGCCAGCAGCTTAGCCGACGGAATCACAGATACGCAGTATTTT. The chain couples TRBV7-7 to TRBJ2-3; D call uncertain. Germline CDR1 and CDR2: SSHAT and FNYEAQ (reference sequence). The CDR3 spans 15 residues. Deletions cut 0 bases from V and 2 bases from J, with 9 bases between.

Many counts were recorded for this clonotype. The V gene is TRBV4-1, the J gene TRBJ2-5; D may be TRBD1 or TRBD2 (5 bases each). The V end lost 0 bases, the J end lost 5 bases, and 13 bases lay between the germline ends. The CDR3 length is 15 residues. CDR1 MGHRA and CDR2 YSYEKL come from the germline V gene. The chain's CDR3 is CASSQDWGPWETQYF. The CDR3 DNA is TGCGCCAGCAGCCAAGATTGGGGACCGTGGGAGACCCAGTACTTC.

This clonotype appeared a few times. The CDR3 region is CSVNPRVPDTQYF. The DNA for the CDR3 is TGCAGCGTTAACCCCAGGGTTCCAGATACGCAGTATTTT. The chain recombines TRBV29-1 with TRBJ2-3; possibly TRBD1 for D (5 bases). Germline V lookup: CDR1 SQVTM, CDR2 ANQGSEA. Trimming stripped 5 bases from V and 4 bases from J, with 13 bases between. CDR3 size: 13 residues.

The chain couples TRBV7-9 to TRBJ2-7, with D tentatively TRBD1 or TRBD2 (5 bases each). The length of the CDR3 is 12 residues. CDR1 and CDR2 (germline): SEHNR, FQNEAQ (reference sequence). The V end lost 2 bases, the J end lost 9 bases, and 11 bases lay between the germline ends. The CDR3 spells CASSLPGTPQYV. For the CDR3, the DNA is TGTGCCAGCAGCTTACCCGGGACCCCGCAGTACGTC.

This clonotype was seen only a few times. The CDR3 DNA reads as TGTGCCAGCAGCCGTCTCGACAGGAGGAACACTGAAGCTTTCTTT. Translating gives CASSRLDRRNTEAFF. The genes are TRBV28 and TRBJ1-1; D may be TRBD1 (6 bases). The CDR3 contains 15 residues. Trimming took off 6 bases at V and 1 base at J, with 15 bases between the two ends. Germline values: CDR1 MDHEN, CDR2 SYDVKM.

This clonotype was seen repeatedly, ten times or more. The J gene is TRBJ2-1, the V gene TRBV5-1; 11 bases match TRBD2. V trimming: 3 bases; J trimming: 4 bases; junction bases outside the gene matches: 12. Per the germline V gene, CDR1 is SGHRS and CDR2 is YFSETQ. The CDR3 is 18 amino acids. CDR3 residues: CASSSGPALAGAYNEQFF. The CDR3 DNA reads as TGCGCCAGCAGCTCGGGACCGGCACTAGCGGGGGCTTACAATGAGCAGTTCTTC. The whole variable domain, filled in from reference TRBV5-1 and TRBJ2-1, reads KAGVTQTPRYLIKTRGQQVTLSCSPISGHRSVSWYQQTPGQGLQFLFEYFSETQRNKGNFPGRFSGRQFSNSRSEMNVSTLELGDSALYLCASSSGPALAGAYNEQFFGPGTRLTVL.

The genes are TRBV29-1 and TRBJ1-1, with no clear D. Deletions cut 3 bases from V and 3 bases from J, with 11 bases between. The CDR3 consists of 13 residues. Germline V CDR1 and CDR2: SQVTM, ANQGSEA. The DNA for the CDR3 is TGCAGCGTTGAGGAGAGGTTGGACACTGAAGCTTTCTTT. It yields the protein CSVEERLDTEAFF.

This sequence joins TRBV4-2 and TRBJ2-5, with 8 bases matching TRBD1. Germline CDR1 and CDR2: LGHNA and YNFKEQ. V lost 1 base, J lost 2 bases, and 9 bases stayed unmatched. This CDR3 has 17 amino acids. Here the CDR3 DNA reads TGTGCCAGCAGCCAAGCCCTCGGACAGGGAATACAAGAGACCCAGTACTTC. Translation gives CASSQALGQGIQETQYF.

This clonotype came up many times. The J gene is TRBJ2-3, the V gene TRBV12-3 or TRBV12-4; the D gene is possibly TRBD1 (6 bases). V was shortened by 3 bases and J by 0 bases, with 10 bases between the two germline ends. The CDR3 contains 15 residues. CDR3 protein: CASSFDRRSTDTQYF. The CDR3 DNA follows: TGTGCCAGCAGTTTTGACAGGAGGAGCACAGATACGCAGTATTTT.

This chain uses TRBV20-1 with TRBJ2-7; 10 bases agree with TRBD1. Germline trimming cut 2 bases from V and 3 bases from J; bases unmatched to any gene: 10. CDR3 length: 16 amino acids. CDR1 is DFQATT, CDR2 SNEGSKA, per germline (reference sequence). CDR3 coding DNA: TGCAGTGCTAGACCCCTGGCCGGGACAGGGGTCTACGAGCAGTACGTC. Translating it yields CSARPLAGTGVYEQYV.

The chain carries TRBV28 and TRBJ2-7; D remains ambiguous. V lost 5 bases, J lost 4 bases, and 12 bases lay in between. The CDR3 spans 13 residues. Germline values: CDR1 MDHEN, CDR2 SYDVKM. This chain's CDR3 is CASSLPNTYEQYF. CDR3 bases: TGTGCCAGCAGTCTACCCAATACGTACGAGCAGTACTTC.

The chain is built from TRBV6-1 and TRBJ1-1; 7 bases align to TRBD1. CDR3 length: 14 residues. J lost 2 bases, V lost 6 bases, and 6 bases had no gene match. Germline lookup yields CDR1 MNHNS and CDR2 SASEGT. The CDR3 sequence: CASRIGTVNTEAFF. As DNA, the CDR3 is TGTGCCAGCAGGATCGGGACAGTTAACACTGAAGCTTTCTTT.

V usage is TRBV20-1 and J usage is TRBJ1-1; 8 bases match TRBD1. The CDR3 sequence is 13 residues long. Trimming removed 3 bases from V and 1 base from J; junction bases left unmatched: 1. The germline CDR1 and CDR2 sequences are DFQATT and SNEGSKA (reference sequence). The CDR3 nucleotides read TGCAGTGCTAGTCAGGGGGCGAACACTGAAGCTTTCTTT. Translating gives CSASQGANTEAFF.

This clonotype was counted many times. The chain recombines TRBV12-3 or TRBV12-4 with TRBJ2-3, with a tentative D call TRBD2 (5 bases). The CDR3 totals 14 residues. The V end was cut by 3 bases, the J end by 2 bases, with 9 bases between. The CDR3 region has the DNA TGTGCCAGCAGTTTTAGCGATTTCACAGATACGCAGTATTTT. Encoded protein: CASSFSDFTDTQYF.

The J gene is TRBJ2-7, the V gene TRBV5-1; D remains ambiguous. V lost 0 bases and J 6 bases, leaving 13 bases between the germline ends. Germline V gene data show CDR1 as SGHRS and CDR2 as YFSETQ. The CDR3 is 14 residues long. CDR3 loop: CASSLGEVYSEQYV. Here the CDR3 DNA reads TGCGCCAGCAGCTTGGGTGAGGTGTATAGCGAGCAGTACGTC.

The genes are TRBV7-9 and TRBJ2-5; 7 bases agree with TRBD1. From germline, CDR1 is SEHNR and CDR2 FQNEAQ (reference sequence). V trimming: 5 bases; J trimming: 4 bases; junction bases outside the gene matches: 10. The CDR3 runs to 15 residues. The CDR3 protein is CASSPQGYEGETQYF. DNA for the CDR3: TGTGCCAGCAGCCCACAGGGGTATGAGGGAGAGACCCAGTACTTC.

The rearrangement joins TRBV5-1 to TRBJ2-2, with TRBD1 identical over 12 bases. The V segment lost 4 bases and the J segment 4 bases; nucleotides outside the gene matches: 5. This CDR3 comprises 16 residues. Germline CDR1 reads SGHRS; CDR2 reads YFSETQ. The CDR3 spells CASSQGQGAATGELFF. The CDR3 nucleotides read TGCGCCAGCAGCCAGGGACAGGGGGCTGCCACCGGGGAGCTGTTTTTT.